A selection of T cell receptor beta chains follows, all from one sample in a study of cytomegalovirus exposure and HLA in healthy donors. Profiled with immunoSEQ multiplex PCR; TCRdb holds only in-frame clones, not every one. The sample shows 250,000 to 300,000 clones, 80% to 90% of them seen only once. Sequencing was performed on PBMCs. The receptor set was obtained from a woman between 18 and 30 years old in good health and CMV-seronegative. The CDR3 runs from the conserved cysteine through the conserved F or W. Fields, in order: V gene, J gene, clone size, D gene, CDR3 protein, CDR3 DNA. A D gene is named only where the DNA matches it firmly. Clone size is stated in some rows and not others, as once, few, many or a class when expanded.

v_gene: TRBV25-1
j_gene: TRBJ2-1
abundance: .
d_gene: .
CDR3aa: CASSVPPLNEQFF
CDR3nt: TGTGCCAGCAGTGTCCCCCCCTTAAATGAGCAGTTCTTC

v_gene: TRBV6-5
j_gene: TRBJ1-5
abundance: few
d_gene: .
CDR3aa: CASRRGWRGNQPQHF
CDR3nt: TGTGCCAGCAGGCGAGGGTGGAGAGGCAATCAGCCCCAGCATTTT

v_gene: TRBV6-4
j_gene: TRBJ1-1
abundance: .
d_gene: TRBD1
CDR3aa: CASSRTGGQSYPTEAFF
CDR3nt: TGTGCCAGCAGTCGGACAGGGGGCCAATCTTATCCTACTGAAGCTTTCTTT

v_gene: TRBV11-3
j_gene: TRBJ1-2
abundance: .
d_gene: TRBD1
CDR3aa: CASRPHRGLDYGYTF
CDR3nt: TGTGCCAGCAGGCCTCACAGGGGCCTGGACTATGGCTACACCTTC

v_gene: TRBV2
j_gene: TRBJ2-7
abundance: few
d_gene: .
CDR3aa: CASTMDYSYEQYF
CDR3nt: TGTGCCAGCACCATGGACTACTCCTACGAGCAGTACTTC

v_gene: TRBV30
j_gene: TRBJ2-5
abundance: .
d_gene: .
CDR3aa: CAWSGGGLAQETQYF
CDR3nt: TGTGCCTGGAGTGGTGGCGGGCTAGCCCAAGAGACCCAGTACTTC

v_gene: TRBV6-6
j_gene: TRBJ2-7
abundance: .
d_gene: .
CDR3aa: CASSYVDSRYEQYF
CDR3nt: TGTGCCAGCAGTTACGTGGACAGTCGTTACGAGCAGTACTTC

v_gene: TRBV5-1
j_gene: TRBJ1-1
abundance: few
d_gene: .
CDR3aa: CASSSGAGARTEAFF
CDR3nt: TGCGCCAGCAGCTCTGGAGCGGGGGCGCGCACTGAAGCTTTCTTT

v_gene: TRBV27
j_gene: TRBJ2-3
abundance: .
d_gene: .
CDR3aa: CASNEGVGTDTQYF
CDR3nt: TGTGCCAGCAACGAGGGGGTTGGCACAGATACGCAGTATTTT

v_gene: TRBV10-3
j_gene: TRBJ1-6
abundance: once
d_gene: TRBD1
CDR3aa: CAIGTGTGNSPLHF
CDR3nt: TGTGCCATCGGAACCGGGACAGGTAATTCACCCCTCCACTTT

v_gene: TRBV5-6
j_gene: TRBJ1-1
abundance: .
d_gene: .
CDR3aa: CASSDMNTEAFF
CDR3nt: TGTGCCAGCAGTGACATGAACACTGAAGCTTTCTTT

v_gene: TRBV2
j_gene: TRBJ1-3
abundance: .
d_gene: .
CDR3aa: CASSPQGPSGNTIYF
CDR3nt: TGTGCCAGCAGCCCCCAGGGGCCCTCTGGAAACACCATATATTTT

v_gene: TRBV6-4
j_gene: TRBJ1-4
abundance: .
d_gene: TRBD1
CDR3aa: CASSPTGGNEKLFF
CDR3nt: TGTGCCAGCAGTCCGACAGGGGGGAATGAAAAACTGTTTTTT

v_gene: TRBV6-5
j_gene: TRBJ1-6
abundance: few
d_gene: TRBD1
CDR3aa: CASTLGDRANSPLHF
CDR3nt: TGTGCCAGCACCTTGGGGGACAGGGCTAATTCACCCCTCCACTTT

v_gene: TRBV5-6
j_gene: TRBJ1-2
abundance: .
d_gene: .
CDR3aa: CASQWGGGPYGYTF
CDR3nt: TGTGCCAGCCAATGGGGGGGCGGCCCTTACGGCTACACCTTC

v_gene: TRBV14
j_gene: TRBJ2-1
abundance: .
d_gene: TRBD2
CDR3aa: CASSHSRLAGGYLEQFF
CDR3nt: TGTGCCAGCAGCCATTCTAGACTAGCGGGAGGGTATCTGGAGCAGTTCTTC

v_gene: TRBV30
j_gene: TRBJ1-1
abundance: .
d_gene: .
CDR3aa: CAWSRGFVEEAFF
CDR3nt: TGTGCCTGGAGTAGGGGGTTTGTAGAGGAAGCTTTCTTT

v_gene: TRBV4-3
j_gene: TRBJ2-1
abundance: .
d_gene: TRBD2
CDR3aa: CASSQDGTSVNEQFF
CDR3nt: TGCGCCAGCAGCCAGGACGGGACTAGCGTCAATGAGCAGTTCTTC

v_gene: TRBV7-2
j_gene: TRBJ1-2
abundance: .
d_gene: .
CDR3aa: CASSLGTPAGGYTF
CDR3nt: TGTGCCAGCAGCTTAGGGACCCCGGCGGGTGGCTACACCTTC

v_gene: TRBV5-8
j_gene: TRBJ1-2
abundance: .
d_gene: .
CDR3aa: CASSPDNPPDYGYTF
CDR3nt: TGTGCCAGCAGCCCTGACAACCCTCCGGACTATGGCTACACCTTC

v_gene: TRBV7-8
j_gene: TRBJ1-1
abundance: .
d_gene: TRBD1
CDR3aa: CASSLVGTGRRRGTEAFF
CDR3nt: TGTGCCAGCAGCTTAGTAGGGACAGGGAGGAGGAGGGGCACTGAAGCTTTCTTT

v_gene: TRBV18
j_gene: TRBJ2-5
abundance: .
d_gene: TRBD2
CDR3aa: CASSPAGDPETQYF
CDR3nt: TGTGCCAGCTCACCGGCGGGAGATCCAGAGACCCAGTACTTC

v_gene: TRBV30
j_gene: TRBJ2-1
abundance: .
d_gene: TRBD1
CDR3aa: CAWRDRGRNEQFF
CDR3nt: TGTGCCTGGAGGGACAGGGGGCGGAATGAGCAGTTCTTC

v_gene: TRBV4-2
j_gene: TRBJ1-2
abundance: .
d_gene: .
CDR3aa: CASSQGGDVLYGYTF
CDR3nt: TGTGCCAGCAGCCAAGGGGGGGACGTCCTCTATGGCTACACCTTC

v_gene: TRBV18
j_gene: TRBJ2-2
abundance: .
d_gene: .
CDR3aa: CASSPKQRNTGELFF
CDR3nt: TGTGCCAGCTCACCGAAGCAGCGGAACACCGGGGAGCTGTTTTTT

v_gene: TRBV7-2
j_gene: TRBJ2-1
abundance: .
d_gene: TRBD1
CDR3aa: CASSRDRDSYNEQFF
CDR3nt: TGTGCCAGCAGCCGGGACAGGGACTCCTACAATGAGCAGTTCTTC

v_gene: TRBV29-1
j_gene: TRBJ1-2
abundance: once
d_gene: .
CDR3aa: CSVDSRGLYGYTF
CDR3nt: TGCAGCGTTGACTCCAGGGGCCTCTATGGCTACACCTTC

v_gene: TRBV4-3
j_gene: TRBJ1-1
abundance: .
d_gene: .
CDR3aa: CASSQDLEGDTEAFF
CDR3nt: TGCGCCAGCAGCCAAGATTTAGAGGGTGACACTGAAGCTTTCTTT

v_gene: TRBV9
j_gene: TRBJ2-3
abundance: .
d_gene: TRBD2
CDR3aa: CASSSRLAGGVDTQYF
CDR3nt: TGTGCCAGCAGCTCCCGACTAGCGGGAGGCGTAGATACGCAGTATTTT

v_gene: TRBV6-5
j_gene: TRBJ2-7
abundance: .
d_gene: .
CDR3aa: CASSWFGLAGEYEQYF
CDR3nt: TGTGCCAGCAGTTGGTTCGGACTCGCGGGCGAATACGAGCAGTACTTC

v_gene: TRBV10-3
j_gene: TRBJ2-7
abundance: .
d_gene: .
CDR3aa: CAISESEDSSYEQYF
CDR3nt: TGTGCCATCAGTGAGTCGGAAGACAGTTCCTACGAGCAGTACTTC

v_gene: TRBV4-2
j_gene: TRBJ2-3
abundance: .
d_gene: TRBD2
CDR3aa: CASSQEGTSGMADTQYF
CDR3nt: TGTGCCAGCAGCCAAGAAGGGACTAGCGGGATGGCAGATACGCAGTATTTT

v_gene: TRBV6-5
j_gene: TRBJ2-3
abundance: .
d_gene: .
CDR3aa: CASTLGPQGTQYF
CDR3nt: TGTGCCAGCACCTTGGGCCCTCAGGGGACGCAGTATTTT